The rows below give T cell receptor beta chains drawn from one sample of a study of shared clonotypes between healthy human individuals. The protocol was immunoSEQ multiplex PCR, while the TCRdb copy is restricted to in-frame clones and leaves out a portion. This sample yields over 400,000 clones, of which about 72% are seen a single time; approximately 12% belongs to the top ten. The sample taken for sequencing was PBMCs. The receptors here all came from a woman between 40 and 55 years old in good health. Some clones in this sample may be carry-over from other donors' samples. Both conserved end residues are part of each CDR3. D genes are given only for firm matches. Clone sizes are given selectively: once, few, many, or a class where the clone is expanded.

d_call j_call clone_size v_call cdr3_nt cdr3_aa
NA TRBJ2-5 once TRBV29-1 TGCAGCACCAGACAGCAAGAGACCCAGTACTTC CSTRQQETQYF
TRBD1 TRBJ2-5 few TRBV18 TGTGCCAGCACGGACAGGGGGGTCCAGTACTTC CASTDRGVQYF
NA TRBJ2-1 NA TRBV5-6 TGTGCCAGCAGCTTGGGGGCGGGGACCTACAATGAGCAGTTCTTC CASSLGAGTYNEQFF
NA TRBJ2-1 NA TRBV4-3 TGCGCCAGCAGCCAAGATTGGGTTGGGCGGGCCGACTACAATGAGCAGTTCTTC CASSQDWVGRADYNEQFF
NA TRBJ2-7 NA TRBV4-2 TGTGCCAGCAGCCAAGGGGGACGCTACGAGCAGTACTTC CASSQGGRYEQYF
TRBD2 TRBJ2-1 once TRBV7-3 TGTGCCAGCAGCTACACCGGACTAGCGGGGACCAATGAGCAGTTCTTC CASSYTGLAGTNEQFF
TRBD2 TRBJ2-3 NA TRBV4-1 TGCGCCAGCAGCCAAGTCCTATCAGCGGGAGCAACAGATACGCAGTATTTT CASSQVLSAGATDTQYF
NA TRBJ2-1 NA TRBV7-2 TGTGCCAGCAGCTTAGACGAGAATGAGCAGTTCTTC CASSLDENEQFF
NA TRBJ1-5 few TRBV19 TGTGCCAGTAGTATTTCTGTTGATCAGCCCCAGCATTTT CASSISVDQPQHF
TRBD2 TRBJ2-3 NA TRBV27 TGTGCCAGCAGTTTTCCCCCTAACAGCGGGAGAGTGTCAGATACGCAGTATTTT CASSFPPNSGRVSDTQYF
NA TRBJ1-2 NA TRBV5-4 TGTGCCAGCAGCTTAGGGTTTTATGGCTACACCTTC CASSLGFYGYTF
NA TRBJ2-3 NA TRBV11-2 TGTGCCAGCAGCTTAGTGGGGGACCCCAGCACAGATACGCAGTATTTT CASSLVGDPSTDTQYF
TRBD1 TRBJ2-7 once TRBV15 TGTGCCACCAGCAAGGAAGTTGGAGACAGGGGTATCTACGAGCAGTACTTC CATSKEVGDRGIYEQYF
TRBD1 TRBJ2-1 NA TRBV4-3 TGCGCCAGCAGCCAAGATCGGGCAACCGGGACAGGGGGCCTTGAGCAGTTCTTC CASSQDRATGTGGLEQFF
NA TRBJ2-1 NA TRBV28 TGTGCCAGCAGTTTATATGGGGAGGTCTATGAGCAGTTCTTC CASSLYGEVYEQFF
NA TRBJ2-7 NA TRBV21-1 TGTGCCAGCGGTGAAGGGATCCACGAGCAGTACTTC CASGEGIHEQYF
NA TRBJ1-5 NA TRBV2 TGTGCCAGCAGGTTGGCCGCAGGGCGAAATCGGCCCCAGCATTTT CASRLAAGRNRPQHF
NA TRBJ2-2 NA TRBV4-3 TGCGCCAGCAGCCCAAGCGGAGGGGTCACCGGGGAGCTGTTTTTT CASSPSGGVTGELFF
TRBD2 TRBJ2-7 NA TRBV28 TGTGCCAGCAGTTCAGCGGGAGAGATTTACGAGCAGTACTTC CASSSAGEIYEQYF
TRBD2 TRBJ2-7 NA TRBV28 TGTGCCACCCTAGCGGGGCCCTACGAGCAGTACTTC CATLAGPYEQYF
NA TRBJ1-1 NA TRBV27 TGTGCCAGCAGTCCTCGGGGCAGGCGCTACACTGAAGCTTTCTTT CASSPRGRRYTEAFF
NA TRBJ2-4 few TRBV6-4 TGTGCCAGCAGTGCCTTCCTAGGGAACATTCAGTACTTC CASSAFLGNIQYF
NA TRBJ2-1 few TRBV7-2 TGTGCCAGCAGCCTTGACAGTTGGTACAATGAGCAGTTCTTC CASSLDSWYNEQFF
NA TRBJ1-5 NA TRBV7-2 TGTGCCAGCAGCCGATACAGGGTGAGTCAGCCCCAGCATTTT CASSRYRVSQPQHF
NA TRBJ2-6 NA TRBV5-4 TGTGCCAGCAGCTTGGGACAGATAGTCTCTGGGGCCAACGTCCTGACTTTC CASSLGQIVSGANVLTF
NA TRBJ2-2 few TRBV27 TGTGCCAGCAGTTTTAACGGAGCCGGGGAGCTGTTTTTT CASSFNGAGELFF
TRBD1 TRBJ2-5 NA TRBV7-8 TGTGCCAGCAGCTTAGCTGGGGGACAGGGGGTCTGGGAGACCCAGTACTTC CASSLAGGQGVWETQYF
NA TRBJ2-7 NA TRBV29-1 TGCAGCGTTGAAGGAGGCAGGGGAACAGATGGCGAGCAGTACTTC CSVEGGRGTDGEQYF
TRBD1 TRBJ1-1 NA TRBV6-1 TGTGCCAGCAGCCCGAAACAGGGGGACACTGAAGCTTTCTTT CASSPKQGDTEAFF